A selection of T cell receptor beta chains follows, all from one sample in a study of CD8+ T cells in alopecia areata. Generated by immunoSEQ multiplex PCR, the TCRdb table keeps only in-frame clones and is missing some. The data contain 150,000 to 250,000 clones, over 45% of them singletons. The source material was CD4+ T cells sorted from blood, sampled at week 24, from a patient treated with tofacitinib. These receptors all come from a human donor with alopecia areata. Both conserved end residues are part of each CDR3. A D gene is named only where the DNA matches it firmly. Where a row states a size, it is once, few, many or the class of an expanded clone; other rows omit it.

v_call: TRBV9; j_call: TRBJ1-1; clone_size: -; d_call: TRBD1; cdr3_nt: TGTGCCAGCAGCACGGGACAGCCGAACACTGAAGCTTTCTTT; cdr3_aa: CASSTGQPNTEAFF
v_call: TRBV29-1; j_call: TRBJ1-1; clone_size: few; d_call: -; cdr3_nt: TGCAGCGTACGACAGTACCTAATGAACACTGAAGCTTTCTTT; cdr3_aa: CSVRQYLMNTEAFF
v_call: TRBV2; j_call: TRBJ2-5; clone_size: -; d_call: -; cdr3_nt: TGTGCCAGCAGCCGAAGGACGGCACAAGAGACCCAGTACTTC; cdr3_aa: CASSRRTAQETQYF
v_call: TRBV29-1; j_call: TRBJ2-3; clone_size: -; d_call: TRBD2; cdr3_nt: TGCAGCGTTGAAGGGAGCGGGGGCACAGATACGCAGTATTTT; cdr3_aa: CSVEGSGGTDTQYF
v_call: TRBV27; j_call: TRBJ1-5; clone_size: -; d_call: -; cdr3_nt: TGTGCCAGCAGTTCGCCAGCCCACAATCAGCCCCAGCATTTT; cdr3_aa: CASSSPAHNQPQHF
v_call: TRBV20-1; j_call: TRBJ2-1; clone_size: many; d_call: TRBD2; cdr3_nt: TGCAGTAGCGGGGTTGGGGAGCAGTTCTTC; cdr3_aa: CSSGVGEQFF
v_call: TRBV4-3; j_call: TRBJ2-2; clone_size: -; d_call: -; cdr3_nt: TGCGCCAGCAGCCAAGAGGGGGGCAGGGCCGGGGAGCTGTTTTTT; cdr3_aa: CASSQEGGRAGELFF
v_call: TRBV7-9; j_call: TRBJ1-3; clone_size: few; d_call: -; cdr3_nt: TGTGCCAGCAGTCACAGACAGTTCTCTGGAAACACCATATATTTT; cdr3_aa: CASSHRQFSGNTIYF
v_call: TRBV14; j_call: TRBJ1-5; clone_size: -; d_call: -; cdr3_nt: TGTGCCAGCAGCCAAGATCAAGGGCAGCCCCAGCATTTT; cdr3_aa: CASSQDQGQPQHF
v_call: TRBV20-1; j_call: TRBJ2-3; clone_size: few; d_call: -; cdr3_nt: TGCAGTGCTAGGTTTTTCGATACGCAGTATTTT; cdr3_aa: CSARFFDTQYF
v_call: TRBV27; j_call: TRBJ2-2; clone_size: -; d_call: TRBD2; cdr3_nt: TGTGCCAGCTTAGCGGGGGGGCTCAGCACCGGGGAGCTGTTTTTT; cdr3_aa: CASLAGGLSTGELFF
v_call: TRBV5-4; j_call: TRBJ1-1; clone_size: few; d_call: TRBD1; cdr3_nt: TGTGCCAGCAGCTACGACAGGGTCACCAACACTGAAGCTTTCTTT; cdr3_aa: CASSYDRVTNTEAFF
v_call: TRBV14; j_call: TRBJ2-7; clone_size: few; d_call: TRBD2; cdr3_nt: TGTGCCAGCGGCCTAGCGGGGTCCGAGCAGTACTTC; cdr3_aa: CASGLAGSEQYF
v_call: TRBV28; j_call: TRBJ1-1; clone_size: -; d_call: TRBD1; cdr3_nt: TGTGCCAGCAGTCGCGACGGGACAGCTGAAGCTTTCTTT; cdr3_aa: CASSRDGTAEAFF
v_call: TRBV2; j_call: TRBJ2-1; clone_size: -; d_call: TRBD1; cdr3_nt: TGTGCCAGCAGTAGGGACAGCTCCTACAATGAGCAGTTCTTC; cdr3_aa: CASSRDSSYNEQFF
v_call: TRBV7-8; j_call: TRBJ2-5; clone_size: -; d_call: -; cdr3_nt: TGTGCCAGCAGCTCCATGACAGGAAATCAAGAGACCCAGTACTTC; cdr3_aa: CASSSMTGNQETQYF
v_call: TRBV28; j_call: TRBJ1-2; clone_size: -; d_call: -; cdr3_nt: TGTGCCAGCAGGATCGTGGGGGTCTATGGCTACACCTTC; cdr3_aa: CASRIVGVYGYTF
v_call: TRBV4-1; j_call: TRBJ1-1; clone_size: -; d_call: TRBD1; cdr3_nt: TGCGCCAGCAGGACGACAGGGGGCATCGGGACTGAAGCTTTCTTT; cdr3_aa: CASRTTGGIGTEAFF
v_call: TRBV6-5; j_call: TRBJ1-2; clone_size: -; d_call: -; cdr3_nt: TGTGCCAGCAGCCGTGACTGGGGGCTCAACTATGGCTACACCTTC; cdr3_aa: CASSRDWGLNYGYTF
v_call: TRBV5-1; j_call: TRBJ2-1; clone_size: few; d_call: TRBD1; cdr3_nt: TGCGCCAGCAGAGACAGGGGCCTCCGCTCCTACAATGAGCAGTTCTTC; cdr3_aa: CASRDRGLRSYNEQFF
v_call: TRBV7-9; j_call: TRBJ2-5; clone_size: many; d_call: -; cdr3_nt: TGTGCCAGCAGCCTAGAAGCGAGAGAGACCCAGTACTTC; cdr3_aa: CASSLEARETQYF
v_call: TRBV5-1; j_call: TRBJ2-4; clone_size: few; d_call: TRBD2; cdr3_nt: TGCGCCAGCAGCTTGAGCGGGACCAAAAACATTCAGTACTTC; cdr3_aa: CASSLSGTKNIQYF
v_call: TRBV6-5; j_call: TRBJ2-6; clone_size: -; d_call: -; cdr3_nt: TGTGCCAGCAGTAGGAATCCGCCTGGGGCCAACGTCCTGACTTTC; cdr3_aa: CASSRNPPGANVLTF
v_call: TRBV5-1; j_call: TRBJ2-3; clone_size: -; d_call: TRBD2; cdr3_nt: TGCGCCAGCAGCCTAGGACTAGCGGGAGCGACCACAGATACGCAGTATTTT; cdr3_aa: CASSLGLAGATTDTQYF
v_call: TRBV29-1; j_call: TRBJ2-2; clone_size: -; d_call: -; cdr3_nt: TGCAGCGTTGGTGGGACAACGAACACCGGGGAGCTGTTTTTT; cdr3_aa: CSVGGTTNTGELFF
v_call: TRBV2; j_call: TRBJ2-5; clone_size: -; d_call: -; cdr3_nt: TGTGCCAGCAGTGAGGCAGGGGTAGAGACCCAGTACTTC; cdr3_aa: CASSEAGVETQYF
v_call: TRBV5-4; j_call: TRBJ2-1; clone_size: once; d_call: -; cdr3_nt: TGTGCCAGCAGCATGCGTGGACGGTACAATGAGCAGTTCTTC; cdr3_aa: CASSMRGRYNEQFF
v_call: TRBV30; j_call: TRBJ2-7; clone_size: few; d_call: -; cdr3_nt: TGTGCCTGGGACAGAGGGGGCGGGGTTGCCTACGAGCAGTACTTC; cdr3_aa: CAWDRGGGVAYEQYF
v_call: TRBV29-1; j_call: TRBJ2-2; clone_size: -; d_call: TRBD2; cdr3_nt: TGCAGCGTTACCTCCAGCGGGGGATACGCCGGGGAGCTGTTTTTT; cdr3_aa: CSVTSSGGYAGELFF
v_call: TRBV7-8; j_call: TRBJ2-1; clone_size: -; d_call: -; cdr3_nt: TGTGCCAGCAGCTTCAAAGGACAATACAATGAGCAGTTCTTC; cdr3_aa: CASSFKGQYNEQFF
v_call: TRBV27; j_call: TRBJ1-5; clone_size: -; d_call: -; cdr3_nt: TGTGCCAGCAGTTTCGTGGGCAGGGATCAGCCCCAGCATTTT; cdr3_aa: CASSFVGRDQPQHF